The clone carrying this T cell receptor (beta chain) was picked up many times. Its antigen is not known. This entry comes from a study of T-cell reconstitution after alpha-beta-depleted transplantation in children. Study conclusions and caveats: Several hundred rapidly expanded clones from non-depleted graft cells reportedly supplied alpha-beta T cells about two months post-transplant. From newly produced T cells came most of the T-cell counts and diversity one year after transplant.

The TCRbeta library was prepared with unique molecular identifiers. TCRdb analysed the PCR reads with MiXCR anew, one entry per CDR3 protein. The sample lists a few hundred thousand distinct CDR3 sequences; roughly 23% were seen once. The CDR3 consists of 17 residues. The germline V gene has CDR1 SEHNR and CDR2 FQNEAQ (reference sequence). The J segment lost 2 bases and the V segment lost 2 bases, leaving 6 bases of the junction unmatched. The genes are TRBV7-9 and TRBJ2-3; 11 nucleotides align to TRBD2. This sequence originates from a girl aged 2 to 10 with Fanconi anemia, due to receive a stem cell transplant. This specimen was PBMCs, taken before TCRalphabeta/CD19-depleted stem cell transplant. The DNA for the CDR3 is TGTGCCAGCAGCTTAAATAGCGGGGGGGCCGACACAGATACGCAGTATTTT. Translated, it gives CASSLNSGGADTDTQYF.